Listed below are T cell receptor beta chains from one sample, sequenced in a study of T-cell reconstitution after alpha-beta-depleted transplantation in children. From the PCR reads, TCRdb called clonotypes with MiXCR, one entry per CDR3 protein. The data hold hundreds of thousands of distinct CDR3 sequences, with about 12% observed a single time. Here the sequenced sample was PBMCs from the stem cell graft donor, taken from the stem cell graft. These receptors were collected from a human donor who donated a stem cell graft to a child with acute lymphoblastic leukemia. Each CDR3 is given with its conserved first and last residue. A D gene is named only where the DNA matches it firmly. Clone size is given for some rows only: seen once, a few or many times, or a class if the clone is expanded.

d_call: -; v_call: TRBV5-1; clone_size: many; j_call: TRBJ2-3; cdr3_nt: TGCGCCAGCAGCCCACCACGGCCTAGCGGCACAGATACGCAGTATTTT; cdr3_aa: CASSPPRPSGTDTQYF
d_call: TRBD1; v_call: TRBV14; clone_size: many; j_call: TRBJ1-2; cdr3_nt: TGTGCCAGCAGCGGACAGGGGGCGTTCGGCTATGGCTACACCTTC; cdr3_aa: CASSGQGAFGYGYTF
d_call: -; v_call: TRBV5-1; clone_size: many; j_call: TRBJ1-1; cdr3_nt: TGCGCCAGCAGCTTGGGGAGGGGGGGCTTGAACACTGAAGCTTTCTTT; cdr3_aa: CASSLGRGGLNTEAFF
d_call: -; v_call: TRBV5-1; clone_size: many; j_call: TRBJ1-1; cdr3_nt: TGCGCCAGCAGCCCCGGGGGGCCGAACACTGAAGCTTTCTTT; cdr3_aa: CASSPGGPNTEAFF
d_call: -; v_call: TRBV6-5; clone_size: many; j_call: TRBJ2-7; cdr3_nt: TGTGCCAGCAGTACCACCGCGACAGGTTCCGGGACTTACGAGCAGTACTTC; cdr3_aa: CASSTTATGSGTYEQYF
d_call: -; v_call: TRBV6-1; clone_size: many; j_call: TRBJ2-1; cdr3_nt: TGTGCCAGCTCACTAGCAGGGGACCACCTTTACAATGAGCAGTTCTTC; cdr3_aa: CASSLAGDHLYNEQFF
d_call: -; v_call: TRBV5-5; clone_size: many; j_call: TRBJ1-4; cdr3_nt: TGTGCCAGCAGCCCCGGCGGGGGAAAACTGTTTTTT; cdr3_aa: CASSPGGGKLFF
d_call: TRBD2; v_call: TRBV4-1; clone_size: -; j_call: TRBJ2-5; cdr3_nt: TGCGCCAGCAGCCAAGTAGTCGCTAGCGGGAGGGCCGGGAACCAAGAGACCCAGTACTTC; cdr3_aa: CASSQVVASGRAGNQETQYF
d_call: TRBD1; v_call: TRBV25-1; clone_size: many; j_call: TRBJ1-2; cdr3_nt: TGTGCCAGCAGTGAATATAGCACAGGGGGCGCGGGGGGCTACACCTTC; cdr3_aa: CASSEYSTGGAGGYTF
d_call: -; v_call: TRBV11-3; clone_size: many; j_call: TRBJ2-1; cdr3_nt: TGTGCCAGCAGCTTAGGGGAACTAGCAGGCTACAATGAGCAGTTCTTC; cdr3_aa: CASSLGELAGYNEQFF
d_call: -; v_call: TRBV20-1; clone_size: many; j_call: TRBJ1-6; cdr3_nt: TGCAGTGCTAGCAGGCGCGGTTCACCCCTCCACTTT; cdr3_aa: CSASRRGSPLHF
d_call: -; v_call: TRBV4-1; clone_size: many; j_call: TRBJ1-4; cdr3_nt: TGCGCCAGCAGCCTCTTTTCTCCGGACCATGAAAAACTGTTTTTT; cdr3_aa: CASSLFSPDHEKLFF
d_call: TRBD2; v_call: TRBV10-3; clone_size: many; j_call: TRBJ2-5; cdr3_nt: TGTGCCATCAGTCTAGCGGGGGCCCAAGAGACCCAGTACTTC; cdr3_aa: CAISLAGAQETQYF
d_call: TRBD1; v_call: TRBV5-1; clone_size: many; j_call: TRBJ1-1; cdr3_nt: TGCGCCAGCAGCACCGACAGGGCGGCTGAAGCTTTCTTT; cdr3_aa: CASSTDRAAEAFF
d_call: -; v_call: TRBV5-1; clone_size: many; j_call: TRBJ1-5; cdr3_nt: TGCGCCAGCAGCTTGGAAGGGGCGGAGAACCAGCCCCAGCATTTT; cdr3_aa: CASSLEGAENQPQHF
d_call: TRBD2; v_call: TRBV12-3/TRBV12-4; clone_size: many; j_call: TRBJ2-1; cdr3_nt: TGTGCCAGCAGTGCCCGGCCGGGACTAGCGGGAGAAAGGTCCTACAATGAGCAGTTCTTC; cdr3_aa: CASSARPGLAGERSYNEQFF
d_call: TRBD1; v_call: TRBV7-2; clone_size: few; j_call: TRBJ2-3; cdr3_nt: TGTGCCAGCAGCCAGGGGGGACAGGTCACAGATACGCAGTATTTT; cdr3_aa: CASSQGGQVTDTQYF
d_call: TRBD2; v_call: TRBV29-1; clone_size: -; j_call: TRBJ2-3; cdr3_nt: TGCAGCGTTACCCCAGCGGGAGGCCAAGATACGCAGTATTTT; cdr3_aa: CSVTPAGGQDTQYF
d_call: -; v_call: TRBV12-3/TRBV12-4; clone_size: few; j_call: TRBJ1-5; cdr3_nt: TGTGCCAGCAGTTTCACGGGGGGGCACTCCCTTTATAGCAATCAGCCCCAGCATTTT; cdr3_aa: CASSFTGGHSLYSNQPQHF
d_call: -; v_call: TRBV6-1; clone_size: -; j_call: TRBJ1-5; cdr3_nt: TGTGCCAGCAGTGGCCCCGGGAGCGCTAGCAATCAGCCCCAGCATTTT; cdr3_aa: CASSGPGSASNQPQHF
d_call: -; v_call: TRBV7-2; clone_size: many; j_call: TRBJ2-7; cdr3_nt: TGTGCCAGCAGCTTAGAAGACAGGAGCTCCTACGAGCAGTACTTC; cdr3_aa: CASSLEDRSSYEQYF
d_call: TRBD1; v_call: TRBV7-9; clone_size: many; j_call: TRBJ2-1; cdr3_nt: TGTGCCAGCAGCTTAGCAGGGACAGGGGGCAATGAGCAGTTCTTC; cdr3_aa: CASSLAGTGGNEQFF
d_call: -; v_call: TRBV14; clone_size: many; j_call: TRBJ2-7; cdr3_nt: TGTGCCAGCAGCCAGGCAGGGAAAGGGCAGTACTTC; cdr3_aa: CASSQAGKGQYF
d_call: -; v_call: TRBV20-1; clone_size: many; j_call: TRBJ1-1; cdr3_nt: TGCAGTGCTAGACCAGAGGGAACTGAAGCTTTCTTT; cdr3_aa: CSARPEGTEAFF
d_call: -; v_call: TRBV5-1; clone_size: few; j_call: TRBJ1-2; cdr3_nt: TGCGCCAGCAGCCGGACAGATAGTGGCTACACCTTC; cdr3_aa: CASSRTDSGYTF
d_call: TRBD1; v_call: TRBV28; clone_size: -; j_call: TRBJ2-6; cdr3_nt: TGTGCCAGCAGAGCCTCCGGGACAGGGGTGTTCGGGGCCAACGGCCTGACTTTC; cdr3_aa: CASRASGTGVFGANGLTF
d_call: -; v_call: TRBV4-3; clone_size: few; j_call: TRBJ1-4; cdr3_nt: TGCGCCAGCAGCCGCAAAGTCAGGGGAACAGAAAAACTGTTTTTT; cdr3_aa: CASSRKVRGTEKLFF
d_call: -; v_call: TRBV7-7; clone_size: many; j_call: TRBJ1-3; cdr3_nt: TGTGCTAGCAGCTTAGGTATAGGAGGCACCATATATTTT; cdr3_aa: CASSLGIGGTIYF
d_call: -; v_call: TRBV5-1; clone_size: many; j_call: TRBJ2-3; cdr3_nt: TGCGCCTGCACCACCTCGAATACGCAGTATTTT; cdr3_aa: CACTTSNTQYF
d_call: -; v_call: TRBV24-1; clone_size: -; j_call: TRBJ1-5; cdr3_nt: TGTGCCACCAGTGATTTCGGGCGACAGGATCAGCCCCAGCATTTT; cdr3_aa: CATSDFGRQDQPQHF
d_call: TRBD1; v_call: TRBV27; clone_size: many; j_call: TRBJ1-4; cdr3_nt: TGTGCCAGCAGTCCCCGGGACAGAGTTAATGAAAAACTGTTTTTT; cdr3_aa: CASSPRDRVNEKLFF
d_call: TRBD2; v_call: TRBV27; clone_size: few; j_call: TRBJ2-2; cdr3_nt: TGTGCCAGCAACCCATGGGGGGGAGGCACCGGGGAGCTGTTTTTT; cdr3_aa: CASNPWGGGTGELFF
d_call: -; v_call: TRBV5-5; clone_size: many; j_call: TRBJ2-7; cdr3_nt: TGTGCCAGCAGCCTTCCTGGGGAGTCCTACGAGCAGTACTTC; cdr3_aa: CASSLPGESYEQYF
d_call: -; v_call: TRBV7-6; clone_size: -; j_call: TRBJ2-1; cdr3_nt: TGTGCCAGCAGCTTAGGCCCGGCACAGGGACAGTTCTTC; cdr3_aa: CASSLGPAQGQFF
d_call: -; v_call: TRBV6-5; clone_size: many; j_call: TRBJ2-7; cdr3_nt: TGTGCCAGCAGTTACAGCTGGCGGAGCTCCTACGAGCAGTACTTC; cdr3_aa: CASSYSWRSSYEQYF
d_call: -; v_call: TRBV20-1; clone_size: many; j_call: TRBJ2-3; cdr3_nt: TGCAGTGCTAGATTGCGGGATCGGTCTGGCACAGATACGCAGTATTTT; cdr3_aa: CSARLRDRSGTDTQYF
d_call: TRBD1; v_call: TRBV7-9; clone_size: -; j_call: TRBJ2-5; cdr3_nt: TGTGCCAGCAGCCACACGGGACAGCAAGAGACCCAGTACTTC; cdr3_aa: CASSHTGQQETQYF
d_call: -; v_call: TRBV7-9; clone_size: many; j_call: TRBJ2-5; cdr3_nt: TGTGCCAGCACCCTGGACAGAGGGGAGACCCAGTACTTC; cdr3_aa: CASTLDRGETQYF
d_call: -; v_call: TRBV12-3/TRBV12-4; clone_size: many; j_call: TRBJ1-2; cdr3_nt: TGTGCCAGCAGTTTTTCGTTGACGGAAAACTATGGCTACACCTTC; cdr3_aa: CASSFSLTENYGYTF
d_call: -; v_call: TRBV6-5; clone_size: many; j_call: TRBJ1-6; cdr3_nt: TGTGCCAGCAGTTACGGACAAGGGATAGCTTCACCCCTCCACTTT; cdr3_aa: CASSYGQGIASPLHF
d_call: TRBD1; v_call: TRBV20-1; clone_size: many; j_call: TRBJ2-5; cdr3_nt: TGCAGTGCTCTCCTACAGGGGCCCACAGAGACCCAGTACTTC; cdr3_aa: CSALLQGPTETQYF
d_call: TRBD2; v_call: TRBV5-1; clone_size: many; j_call: TRBJ2-2; cdr3_nt: TGCGCCAGCAGCTCCGGACTAGCGGGAGCTGCCGGGGAGCTGTTTTTT; cdr3_aa: CASSSGLAGAAGELFF
d_call: TRBD1; v_call: TRBV9; clone_size: many; j_call: TRBJ1-3; cdr3_nt: TGTGCCAGCAGTCCATCCCGGACAGGGATAACCAACACCATATATTTT; cdr3_aa: CASSPSRTGITNTIYF
d_call: TRBD2; v_call: TRBV7-9; clone_size: many; j_call: TRBJ2-3; cdr3_nt: TGTGCCAGCAGCTTAACTAGCGGGGGCCCCGATACGCAGTATTTT; cdr3_aa: CASSLTSGGPDTQYF
d_call: -; v_call: TRBV19; clone_size: many; j_call: TRBJ1-3; cdr3_nt: TGTGCCAGTACCATCGACAGCTTCGGAAACACCATATATTTT; cdr3_aa: CASTIDSFGNTIYF
d_call: TRBD1; v_call: TRBV29-1; clone_size: many; j_call: TRBJ1-2; cdr3_nt: TGCAGCGTTGGGACAGGGCGCGGCTACACCTTC; cdr3_aa: CSVGTGRGYTF
d_call: -; v_call: TRBV9; clone_size: many; j_call: TRBJ2-1; cdr3_nt: TGTGCCAGCAGCGTAACAAGCGGGCCCTACAATGAGCAGTTCTTC; cdr3_aa: CASSVTSGPYNEQFF
d_call: -; v_call: TRBV7-2; clone_size: many; j_call: TRBJ2-5; cdr3_nt: TGTGCCAGCAGCGATGGGGCCAGGGTCGGGGAGACCCAGTACTTC; cdr3_aa: CASSDGARVGETQYF
d_call: TRBD2; v_call: TRBV12-5; clone_size: many; j_call: TRBJ2-1; cdr3_nt: TGTGCTAGTGGTTTGGCCGGTAGCGGGAGCTTCTCCTACAATGAGCAGTTCTTC; cdr3_aa: CASGLAGSGSFSYNEQFF
d_call: -; v_call: TRBV5-1; clone_size: -; j_call: TRBJ2-3; cdr3_nt: TGCGCCAGCAGCTTGGCCAGGGGTTCGGGCACAGATACGCAGTATTTT; cdr3_aa: CASSLARGSGTDTQYF
d_call: TRBD2; v_call: TRBV11-2; clone_size: many; j_call: TRBJ2-1; cdr3_nt: TGTGCCAGCAGTGGTAGCGGGGGGGCCGCCTACAATGAGCAGTTCTTC; cdr3_aa: CASSGSGGAAYNEQFF
d_call: -; v_call: TRBV7-9; clone_size: many; j_call: TRBJ1-4; cdr3_nt: TGTGCCAGCAGCGTGGGTCCGGAGGGTGAAAAACTGTTTTTT; cdr3_aa: CASSVGPEGEKLFF
d_call: TRBD1; v_call: TRBV5-1; clone_size: many; j_call: TRBJ1-2; cdr3_nt: TGCGCCAGCAGCTCGGGACAGCGTTACGACGGCTACACCTTC; cdr3_aa: CASSSGQRYDGYTF
d_call: -; v_call: TRBV7-8; clone_size: many; j_call: TRBJ2-7; cdr3_nt: TGTGCCAGCAGCTTAGGCGTGTCTAGCGTCGACGAGCAGTACTTC; cdr3_aa: CASSLGVSSVDEQYF
d_call: -; v_call: TRBV30; clone_size: many; j_call: TRBJ1-6; cdr3_nt: TGTGCCTGGAGTGTACAACCGGGGAATTCACCCCTCCACTTT; cdr3_aa: CAWSVQPGNSPLHF
d_call: -; v_call: TRBV27; clone_size: many; j_call: TRBJ1-1; cdr3_nt: TGTGCCAGCAGTTCCCTTCCAGGGACCACTGAAGCTTTCTTT; cdr3_aa: CASSSLPGTTEAFF
d_call: TRBD2; v_call: TRBV11-2; clone_size: -; j_call: TRBJ2-3; cdr3_nt: TGTGCCAGCAGAGCCTTGGGGGGGGTCGCAGATACGCAGTATTTT; cdr3_aa: CASRALGGVADTQYF
d_call: -; v_call: TRBV14; clone_size: many; j_call: TRBJ2-1; cdr3_nt: TGTGCCAGCAGCCATCGGTTCGTCGATGAGCAGTTCTTC; cdr3_aa: CASSHRFVDEQFF
d_call: -; v_call: TRBV30; clone_size: -; j_call: TRBJ2-1; cdr3_nt: TGTGCCTGGAGTGACGGATACAATGAGCAGTTCTTC; cdr3_aa: CAWSDGYNEQFF
d_call: TRBD1; v_call: TRBV6-5; clone_size: many; j_call: TRBJ1-2; cdr3_nt: TGTGCCAGCAGCCGGGACAGCAACTATGGCTACACCTTC; cdr3_aa: CASSRDSNYGYTF